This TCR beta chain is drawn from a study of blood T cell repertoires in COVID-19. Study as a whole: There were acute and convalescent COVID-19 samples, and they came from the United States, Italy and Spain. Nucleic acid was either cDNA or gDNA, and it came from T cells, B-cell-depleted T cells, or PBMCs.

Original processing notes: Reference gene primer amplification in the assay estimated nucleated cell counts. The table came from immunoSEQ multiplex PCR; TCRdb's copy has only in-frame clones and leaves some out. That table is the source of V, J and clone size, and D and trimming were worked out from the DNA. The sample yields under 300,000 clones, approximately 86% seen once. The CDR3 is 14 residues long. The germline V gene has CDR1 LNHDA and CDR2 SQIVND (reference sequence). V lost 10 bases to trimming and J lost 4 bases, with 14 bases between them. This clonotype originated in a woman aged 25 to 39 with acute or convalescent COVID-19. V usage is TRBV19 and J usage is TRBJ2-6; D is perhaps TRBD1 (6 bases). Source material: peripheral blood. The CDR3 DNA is TGTGCCACCCGACAGGCCAGCGGGGCCAACGTCCTGACTTTC. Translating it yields CATRQASGANVLTF.